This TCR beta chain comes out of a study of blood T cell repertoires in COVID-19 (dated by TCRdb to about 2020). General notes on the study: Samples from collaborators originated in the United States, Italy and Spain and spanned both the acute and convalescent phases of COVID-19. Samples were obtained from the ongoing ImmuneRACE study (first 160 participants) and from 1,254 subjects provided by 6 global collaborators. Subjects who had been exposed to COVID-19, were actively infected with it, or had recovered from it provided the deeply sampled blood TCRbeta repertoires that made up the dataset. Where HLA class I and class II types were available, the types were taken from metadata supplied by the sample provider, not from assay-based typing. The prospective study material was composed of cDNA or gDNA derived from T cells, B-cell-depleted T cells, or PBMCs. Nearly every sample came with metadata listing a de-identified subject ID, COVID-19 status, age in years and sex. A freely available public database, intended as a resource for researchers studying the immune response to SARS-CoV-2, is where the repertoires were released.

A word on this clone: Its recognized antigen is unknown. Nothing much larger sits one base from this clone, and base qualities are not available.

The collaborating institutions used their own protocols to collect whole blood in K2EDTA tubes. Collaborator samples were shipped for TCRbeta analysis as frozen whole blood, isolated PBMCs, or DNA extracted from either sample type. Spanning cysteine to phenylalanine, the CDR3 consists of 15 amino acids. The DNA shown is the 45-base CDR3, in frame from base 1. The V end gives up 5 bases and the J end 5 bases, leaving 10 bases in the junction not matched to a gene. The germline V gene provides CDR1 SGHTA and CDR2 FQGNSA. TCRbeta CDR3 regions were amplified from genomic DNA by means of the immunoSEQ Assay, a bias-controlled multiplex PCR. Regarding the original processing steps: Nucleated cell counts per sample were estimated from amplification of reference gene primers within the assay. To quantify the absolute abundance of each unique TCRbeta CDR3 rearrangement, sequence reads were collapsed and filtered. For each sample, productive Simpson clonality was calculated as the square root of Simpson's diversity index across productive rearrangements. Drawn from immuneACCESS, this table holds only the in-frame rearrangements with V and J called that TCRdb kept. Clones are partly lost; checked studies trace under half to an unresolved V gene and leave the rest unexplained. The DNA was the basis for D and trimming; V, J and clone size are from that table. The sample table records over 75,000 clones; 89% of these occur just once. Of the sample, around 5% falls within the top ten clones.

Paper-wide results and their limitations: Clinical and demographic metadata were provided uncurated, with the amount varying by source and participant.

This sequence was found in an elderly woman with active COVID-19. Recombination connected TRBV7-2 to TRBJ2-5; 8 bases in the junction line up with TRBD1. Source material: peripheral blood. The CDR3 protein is CASSERTGNMETQYF. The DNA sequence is TGTGCCAGCAGCGAGCGGACAGGGAATATGGAGACCCAGTACTTC.